These 12 T cell receptor beta chains came from one sample sequenced in a study of molecular identifiers for immune sequencing clone quantification. MiXCR, run by TCRdb on the PCR reads, gives a single entry per CDR3 protein. The sample consists of about 65,000 distinct CDR3 sequences, roughly 20% of them appearing once. Specimen: naive CD8+ T cells from blood, with Jurkat cell RNA spiked in. Subset defined: FACS-sorted CD8+CD4-CCR7+CD45RA+ naive T cells. These receptors all come from a human donor in good health. Some libraries in this study had Jurkat cell RNA spiked in.

The V call is TRBV3-1, the J call TRBJ2-2; unclear D gene. This CDR3 contains 15 residues. V lost 1 base and J lost 1, with 7 bases in between. CDR1 and CDR2 from the germline V gene are LGHDT and YNNKEL (reference sequence). Here the CDR3 reads CASSQVLMNTGELFF. DNA of the CDR3: TGTGCCAGCAGCCAAGTTCTCATGAACACCGGGGAGCTGTTTTTT.

There are many counts of this clonotype. V usage is TRBV10-2 and J usage is TRBJ1-1; unclear D gene. Germline V gives CDR1 WSHSY, CDR2 SAAADI. This CDR3 contains 13 residues. V was cut by 1 base and J by 7 bases, with 10 bases left in between. CDR3 residues: CASSEFARREAFF. CDR3 nucleotide sequence: TGCGCCAGCAGTGAGTTTGCCAGGCGTGAAGCTTTCTTT.

This clonotype was counted ten times or more. The chain uses TRBV18 and TRBJ2-7, with 11 bases identical to TRBD1. Trimming removed 3 bases from V and 5 bases from J; junction bases left unmatched: 9. Germline lookup yields CDR1 KGHSH and CDR2 LQKENI. The length of the CDR3 is 16 residues. The CDR3 protein is CASSPLPGQGDDEQYF. Here the CDR3 DNA reads TGTGCCAGCTCACCGCTACCGGGACAGGGGGACGACGAGCAGTACTTC.

About this clonotype: Possible read error: a much larger clone is one base away. This chain connects TRBV13 to TRBJ2-4; D gene ambiguous. V was clipped by 7 bases and J by 5 bases, with 15 bases between them. The CDR3 is made up of 14 amino acids. Germline CDR1 reads PRHDT; CDR2 reads FYEKMQ (reference sequence). CDR3: CASTEWGSENIQYF. The CDR3 DNA sequence: TGTGCCAGCACTGAATGGGGATCGGAAAACATTCAGTACTTC.

In its sample, this clonotype was seen many times. The rearrangement joins TRBV11-1 to TRBJ2-1, with a tentative D call TRBD1 (5 bases). The CDR3 is 12 residues long. V lost 6 bases and J lost 9, with 12 bases in between. The germline V gene encodes CDR1 SGHAT and CDR2 FQDESV (reference sequence). CDR3 loop: CASRHGAGEQFF. In DNA form, the CDR3 reads TGTGCCAGCAGACATGGGGCCGGTGAGCAGTTCTTC. Drawing the rest from reference TRBV11-1 and TRBJ2-1, the complete variable domain is EAEVAQSPRYKITEKSQAVAFWCDPISGHATLYWYRQILGQGPELLVQFQDESVVDDSQLPKDRFSAERLKGVDSTLKIQPAELGDSAMYLCASRHGAGEQFFGPGTRLTVL.

This clonotype was observed a few times. The chain combines TRBV12-3 or TRBV12-4 with TRBJ2-6; TRBD2 is a possible D gene (6 bases). The CDR3 is made up of 17 amino acids. V lost 4 bases, J lost 4 bases, and 17 bases lay in between. In nucleotides, the CDR3 is TGTGCCAGCAGTTGGTCGACGGGGGATCTCGGGGCCAACGTCCTGACTTTC. This codes for CASSWSTGDLGANVLTF.

On this clonotype: A single base separates this from a much larger clone, so it may be a read error. J is TRBJ2-1 and V is TRBV20-1; 10 bases map to TRBD2. The germline CDR1 and CDR2 sequences are DFQATT and SNEGSKA (reference sequence). The V and J ends lost 0 bases and 3 bases, in that order; junction bases with no gene match: 5. CDR3 size: 16 residues. CDR3 sequence (DNA): TGCAGTGCTAGAGATGGCCTAGCGGGAGACTACAATGAGCAGTTCTTC. Translated: CSARDGLAGDYNEQFF.

There are many counts of this clonotype. This sequence joins TRBV12-3 or TRBV12-4 and TRBJ1-4; D is perhaps TRBD1 (5 bases). This CDR3 region has 14 residues. With 3 bases removed from V and 4 bases from J, the gap between germline ends came to 9 bases. The chain's CDR3 is CASSFQGFNEKLFF. In nucleotides, the CDR3 is TGTGCCAGCAGTTTTCAGGGCTTTAATGAAAAACTGTTTTTT.

On this clonotype: A much larger clone sits a single nucleotide away, making a read error possible. The chain employs TRBV7-9 and TRBJ1-5; the D is unclear. Germline V gene sequence: CDR1 SEHNR, CDR2 FQNEAQ (reference sequence). The CDR3 spans 12 residues. CDR3 in DNA: TGTGCCGGCAGCCCAGGCAATCAGCCCCAGCATTTT. As protein: CAGSPGNQPQHF.

The sample holds a few counts of this clonotype. One base away lies a much larger clone, so this may be a sequencing read error. The J gene is TRBJ2-3, the V gene TRBV7-9; TRBD2 aligns across 7 bases. J lost 4 bases, V lost 3 bases, and 4 bases had no gene match. Germline V gene data show CDR1 as SEHNR and CDR2 as FQNEAQ (reference sequence). This CDR3 is built from 14 residues. As DNA, the CDR3 is TGTGCCAGCAGCTTCTGCGGGAGTTCAGATACGCAGTATTTT. Amino acids: CASSFCGSSDTQYF.

This clonotype appeared a single time. The junction departs from germline at one end; a sequencing error may be responsible. This chain's CDR3 is CASSIAGGSYGQYF. The CDR3 bases are TGTGCCAGTAGTATCGCGGGAGGGTCCTACGGGCAGTACTTC. The J gene is TRBJ2-7, the V gene TRBV19, with 9 bases that match TRBD2. In germline, CDR1 is LNHDA, CDR2 SQIVND (reference sequence). The CDR3 spans 14 residues.

About this clonotype: A read error may explain this, as a much larger clone is one base away. The gene calls are TRBV9 and TRBJ2-1, with D unclear. Per germline, CDR1 SGDLS and CDR2 YYNGEE. The CDR3 is made up of 14 amino acids. Here the CDR3 DNA reads TGTGCCAGCAGCGCGACGAGCTCCTACAATGAGCGGTTCTTC. This gives the protein CASSATSSYNERFF.